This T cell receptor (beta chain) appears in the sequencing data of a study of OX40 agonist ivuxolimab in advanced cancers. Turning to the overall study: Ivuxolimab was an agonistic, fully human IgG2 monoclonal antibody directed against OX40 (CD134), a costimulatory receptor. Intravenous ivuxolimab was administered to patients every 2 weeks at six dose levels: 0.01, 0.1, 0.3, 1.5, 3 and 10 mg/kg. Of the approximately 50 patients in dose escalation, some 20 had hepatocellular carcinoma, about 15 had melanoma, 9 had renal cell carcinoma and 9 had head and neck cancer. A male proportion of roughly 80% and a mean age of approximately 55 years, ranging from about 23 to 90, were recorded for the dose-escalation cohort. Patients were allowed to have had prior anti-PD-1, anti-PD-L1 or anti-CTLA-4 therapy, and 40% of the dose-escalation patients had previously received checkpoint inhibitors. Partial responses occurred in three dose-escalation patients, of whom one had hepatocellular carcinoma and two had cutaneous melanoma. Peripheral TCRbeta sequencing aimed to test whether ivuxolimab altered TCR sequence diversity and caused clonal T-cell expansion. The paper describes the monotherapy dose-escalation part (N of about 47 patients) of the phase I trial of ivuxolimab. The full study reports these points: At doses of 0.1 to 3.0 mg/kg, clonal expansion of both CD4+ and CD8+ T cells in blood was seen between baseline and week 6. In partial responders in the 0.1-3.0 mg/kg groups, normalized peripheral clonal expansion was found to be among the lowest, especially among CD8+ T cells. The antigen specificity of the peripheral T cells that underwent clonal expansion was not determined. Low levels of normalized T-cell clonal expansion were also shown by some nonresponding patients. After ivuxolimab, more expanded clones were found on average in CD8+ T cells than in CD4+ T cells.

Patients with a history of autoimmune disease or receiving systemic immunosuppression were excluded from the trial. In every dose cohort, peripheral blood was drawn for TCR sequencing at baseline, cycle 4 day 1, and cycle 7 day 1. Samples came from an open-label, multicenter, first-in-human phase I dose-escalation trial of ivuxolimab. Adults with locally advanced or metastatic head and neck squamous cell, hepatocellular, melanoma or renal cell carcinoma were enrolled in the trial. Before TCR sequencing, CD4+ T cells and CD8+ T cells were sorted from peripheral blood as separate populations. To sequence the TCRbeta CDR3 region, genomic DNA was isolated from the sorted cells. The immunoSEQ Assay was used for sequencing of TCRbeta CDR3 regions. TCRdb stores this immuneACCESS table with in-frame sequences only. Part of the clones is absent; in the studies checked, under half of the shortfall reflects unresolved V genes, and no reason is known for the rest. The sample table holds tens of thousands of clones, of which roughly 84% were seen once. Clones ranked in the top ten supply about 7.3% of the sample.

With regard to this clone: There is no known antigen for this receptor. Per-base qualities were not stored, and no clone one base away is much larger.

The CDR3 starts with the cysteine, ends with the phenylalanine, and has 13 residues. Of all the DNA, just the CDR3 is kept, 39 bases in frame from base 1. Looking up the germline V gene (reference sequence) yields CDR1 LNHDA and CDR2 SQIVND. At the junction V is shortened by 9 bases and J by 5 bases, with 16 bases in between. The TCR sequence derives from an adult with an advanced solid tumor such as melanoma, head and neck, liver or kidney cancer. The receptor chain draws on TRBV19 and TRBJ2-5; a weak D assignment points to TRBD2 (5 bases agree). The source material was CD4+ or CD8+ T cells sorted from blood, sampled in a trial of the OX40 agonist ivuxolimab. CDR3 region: CASTRTWMETQYF. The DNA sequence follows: TGTGCCAGCACTAGGACTTGGATGGAGACCCAGTACTTC. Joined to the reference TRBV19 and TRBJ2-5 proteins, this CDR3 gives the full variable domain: DGGITQSPKYLFRKEGQNVTLSCEQNLNHDAMYWYRQDPGQGLRLIYYSQIVNDFQKGDIAEGYSVSREKKESFPLTVTSAQKNPTAFYLCASTRTWMETQYFGPGTRLLVL.